What follows are 9 T cell receptor beta chains derived from one specimen sequenced in a study of blood T cells in healthy people across ages. The use of a sample-barcoded 5' primer and a J-beta primer mix characterized a second PCR of roughly 7 to 12 cycles. TCRdb called the 5' RACE reads again in MiXCR, with one record for every CDR3 protein. The sample consists of 1,800,000 or so distinct CDR3 sequences, about 39% of them appearing once. The sequencing input was blood. All receptors come from a human donor in good health.

This clonotype was recorded at least ten times. This sequence joins TRBV4-3 and TRBJ2-1; TRBD2 agrees at 9 bases. V lost 1 base to trimming and J lost 4 bases; unmatched junction nucleotides: 2. This CDR3 comprises 15 residues. Germline V gives CDR1 LGHNA, CDR2 YSLEER. Here the CDR3 DNA reads TGCGCCAGCAGCCAAGGCGGGGGGGTGTACAATGAGCAGTTCTTC. It translates to CASSQGGGVYNEQFF.

The V gene is TRBV14, the J gene TRBJ2-6, with no clear D. In germline, CDR1 is SGHDN, CDR2 FVKESK. Trimming cost V 0 bases and J 4 bases, with 4 bases left between them. The CDR3 runs to 14 residues. This CDR3 reads CASSQDLGANVLTF. CDR3 sequence (DNA): TGTGCCAGCAGCCAAGATCTGGGGGCCAACGTCCTGACTTTC. The full variable domain, completed using reference TRBV14 and TRBJ2-6, is EAGVTQFPSHSVIEKGQTVTLRCDPISGHDNLYWYRRVMGKEIKFLLHFVKESKQDESGMPNNRFLAERTGGTYSTLKVQPAELEDSGVYFCASSQDLGANVLTFGAGSRLTVL.

This clonotype occurred a few times. The chain is built from TRBV20-1 and TRBJ2-7; D is ambiguous. Trimming took off 0 bases at V and 6 bases at J, with 15 bases between the two ends. The CDR3 extends over 14 amino acids. The germline V gene encodes CDR1 DFQATT and CDR2 SNEGSKA (reference sequence). This CDR3 is CSARDPGMVSEQYF. The CDR3 nucleotides are TGCAGTGCTAGAGATCCGGGTATGGTGAGCGAGCAGTACTTC.

The table lists this clonotype with a few counts. The gene calls are TRBV19 and TRBJ2-7; no reliable D call. This CDR3 has 14 amino acids. Germline V gene data show CDR1 as LNHDA and CDR2 as SQIVND (reference sequence). V lost 6 bases to trimming and J lost 5 bases, with 17 bases between them. CDR3 coding DNA: TGTGCCAGTAGGCCCCCCGCGGCAGAGCACGAGCAGTACTTC. It is translated as CASRPPAAEHEQYF. Full variable domain (missing parts from reference TRBV19 and TRBJ2-7): DGGITQSPKYLFRKEGQNVTLSCEQNLNHDAMYWYRQDPGQGLRLIYYSQIVNDFQKGDIAEGYSVSREKKESFPLTVTSAQKNPTAFYLCASRPPAAEHEQYFGPGTRLTVT.

V usage is TRBV10-3 and J usage is TRBJ2-1; 10 bases line up with TRBD1. Germline V gene lookup returns CDR1 ENHRY and CDR2 SYGVKD. The CDR3 totals 18 residues. The V and J ends lost 3 bases and 9 bases, in that order; junction bases with no gene match: 17. CDR3 sequence (DNA): TGTGCCATCAGTGACTTAGGGGACAGGGGCATGAATTACGGTGAGCAGTTCTTC. Translation: CAISDLGDRGMNYGEQFF.

A few counts support this clonotype. The chain couples TRBV15 to TRBJ1-6; TRBD1 might be the D (6 bases). V lost 1 base and J lost 0, with 22 bases in between. Germline CDR1 LNHNV, CDR2 YYDKDF (reference sequence). The CDR3 runs 21 residues. The CDR3 here is CATSRVPVTGQMRSYNSPLHF. Here the CDR3 DNA reads TGTGCCACCAGCAGAGTTCCCGTAACAGGGCAGATGCGCTCCTATAATTCACCCCTCCACTTT.

The chain employs TRBV5-1 and TRBJ2-5, with D maybe TRBD2 (6 bases). In germline, CDR1 is SGHRS, CDR2 YFSETQ. V was shortened by 4 bases and J by 1 base, with 11 bases between the two germline ends. CDR3 size: 14 residues. This CDR3 is CASSGGDAQETQYF. As DNA, the CDR3 is TGCGCCAGCAGCGGAGGGGACGCCCAAGAGACCCAGTACTTC.

The V and J genes are TRBV15 and TRBJ1-4; no definite D call. CDR1 and CDR2 (germline): LNHNV, YYDKDF (reference sequence). Trimming pared 3 bases from V and 11 bases from J, leaving 19 bases between. The CDR3 is made up of 15 amino acids. In DNA, the CDR3 is TGTGCCACCAGCAGTCAAACGGGGAATAGTGGTAAACTGTTTTTT. Translating gives CATSSQTGNSGKLFF.

The sample holds one count of this clonotype. V and J are TRBV14 and TRBJ2-1; 7 nucleotides match TRBD2. The J call could be wrong; TRBJ2-7 is a better fit for the DNA end. CDR3 length: 15 amino acids. CDR1 and CDR2 from the germline V gene are SGHDN and FVKESK. CDR3 sequence (DNA): TGTGCCAGCAGCTATAGCGGGTCCGGCCTCAATGAGCAGTACTTC. Translation: CASSYSGSGLNEQYF.